Listed below are T cell receptor beta chains from one sample, sequenced in a study of tumor-infiltrating lymphocytes in primary liver carcinoma. TCRdb re-derived calls from the multiplex PCR reads in MiXCR, one entry per CDR3 protein. The repertoire includes about 21,000 distinct CDR3 sequences, about 80% of them detected once, and under 45% sits in the top ten. Sample: liver tumor tissue from sampling region 1. All receptors come from a woman in her 30s with primary liver carcinoma and hepatitis B virus infection. The conserved cysteine and the conserved F or W are not part of the CDR3 here.

V	J	CDR3
TRBV6-1	TRBJ2-2	ASSAVGELF
TRBV11-1	TRBJ2-5	ASSLTRREETQY
TRBV11-1	TRBJ2-1	PSSRRQASYNQQF
TRBV11-2	TRBJ2-3	ASGAGLGSIVDTQY
TRBV30	TRBJ2-5	DWNLGQETQY
TRBV6-5	TRBJ1-5	ASTSALGNRLQLQH
TRBV6-1	TRBJ1-1	GSDFWTGTNTEVF
TRBV6-1	TRBJ2-2	ASSETLPGGPANTGELF
TRBV11-3	TRBJ2-1	VSSLGLLAGGFNEQF
TRBV11-2	TRBJ2-1	ASSLSLDGSYNEQF
TRBV4-1	TRBJ2-7	VSTQEGTSGFYEQY
TRBV5-4	TRBJ2-3	ASSVDGHTPPTDTQY
TRBV6-1	TRBJ1-1	ASGFWTGMITEAF
TRBV28	TRBJ2-1	ATRGTSGNNEQF
TRBV11-3	TRBJ2-1	ASSSMGHGFMEEQF
TRBV29-1	TRBJ2-1	SVVGTSGRNEQI
TRBV5-6	TRBJ2-2	ASSLAPRVTGELF
TRBV6-6	TRBJ2-3	TSSPTLDRGGQIEQY
TRBV4-1	TRBJ2-3	ASCPQQGDSILADTDTQY
TRBV11-2	TRBJ1-1	ASSLGRGFYTEAF
TRBV5-4	TRBJ1-2	ASSPFHDCGYT
TRBV12-3/TRBV12-4	TRBJ2-3	AGSFPHPGTDTQY
TRBV11-2	TRBJ2-1	ASSLERSPF
TRBV11-2	TRBJ2-3	ASSRTQQGRGDTQY
TRBV11-3	TRBJ2-1	ARSLGTRWKLEQF
TRBV6-6	TRBJ1-1	ASSYTWLTEAF
TRBV11-1	TRBJ2-7	ASSLGQGIIGEQY
TRBV6-1	TRBJ1-6	ANSEQCDSGSPLH
TRBV6-5	TRBJ2-6	ASSYLGNSGANVLT
TRBV11-2	TRBJ2-7	ASSLTSGSYEQY
TRBV5-6	TRBJ1-5	VSSTGGSHRPQH
TRBV7-8	TRBJ2-3	ASSLGARGSGDTQY
TRBV11-2	TRBJ2-3	ASSAGLACIVDPQF
TRBV4-2	TRBJ2-7	ASSQEHLGQGEPREHY
TRBV11-2	TRBJ2-3	ASSLETSGTGTQY
TRBV14	TRBJ2-7	ASSLTAWTDYEQY
TRBV11-2	TRBJ1-2	AISLRDANYGYT
TRBV5-1	TRBJ2-1	ASGLGQSSYNEQF
TRBV11-2	TRBJ2-7	ASSLITYEQY
TRBV5-4	TRBJ2-3	ASSNPATSESRTDTQY
TRBV14	TRBJ2-1	ASSPIRWGWSNEQF
TRBV5-1	TRBJ2-7	ASNSSSGDIYEQY
TRBV11-2	TRBJ2-7	ARSLGPSGSSEQY
TRBV7-9	TRBJ1-1	VSSLAGIALGVTEVL
TRBV2	TRBJ2-7	ASNDLQPGTYEQY
TRBV19	TRBJ2-2	ASSIWTGELL
TRBV12-3/TRBV12-4	TRBJ2-5	ASGAYHGSEETQY
TRBV11-2	TRBJ2-7	ASSIAGGGPWTYDQY
TRBV7-8	TRBJ2-7	ASSLLAYGQY
TRBV11-1	TRBJ2-2	ASSLVGGANSGELL
TRBV4-3	TRBJ1-6	AGSQESSYNSPLH
TRBV5-6	TRBJ1-5	ARSTGDSNQPQQ